A single sample gave rise to the 19 T cell receptor beta chains below, sequenced in a study of monozygotic twins with inflammatory bowel disease. TCRdb reworked the 5' RACE reads into one entry per CDR3 protein, no DNA. The listing contains 150,000 or so distinct CDR3 sequences. Sequenced sample: blood. The receptors were sampled from a human donor with ulcerative colitis or Crohn's disease, or a healthy co-twin of an affected twin (not recorded which).

The chain links TRBV11-2 to TRBJ2-2; TCRdb's assignment of TRBD2 cannot be checked, as there is no DNA. CDR1 and CDR2 (germline): SGHAT, FQNNGV. The CDR3 has 16 residues. This CDR3 reads CASRSGLAGDTGELFF. The full variable domain, in which reference TRBV11-2 and TRBJ2-2 provide the parts outside the CDR3, is EAGVAQSPRYKIIEKRQSVAFWCNPISGHATLYWYQQILGQGPKLLIQFQNNGVVDDSQLPKDRFSAERLKGVDSTLKIQPAKLEDSAVYLCASRSGLAGDTGELFFGEGSRLTVL.

This chain uses TRBV24-1 with TRBJ2-7. Germline loops: CDR1 KGHDR, CDR2 SFDVKD. The CDR3 covers 16 residues. The CDR3 protein is CATSDSRSGSHYEQYF.

This chain uses TRBV4-1 with TRBJ2-7. CDR1 MGHRA and CDR2 YSYEKL come from the germline V gene. The CDR3 extends over 14 amino acids. CDR3 in amino acids: CASSRSVGHYEQYF.

V is TRBV15 and J is TRBJ2-1; with no DNA, the TCRdb D assignment of TRBD1 cannot be verified. The CDR3 totals 14 residues. Germline lookup yields CDR1 LNHNV and CDR2 YYDKDF (reference sequence). CDR3 region: CATRLGTDLNEQFF.

V usage is TRBV9 and J usage is TRBJ2-2. This CDR3 comprises 14 residues. CDR1 and CDR2 from the germline V gene are SGDLS and YYNGEE. CDR3 protein: CASSVALQTGELFF. Combining the CDR3 with reference TRBV9 and TRBJ2-2 gives the whole variable domain DSGVTQTPKHLITATGQRVTLRCSPRSGDLSVYWYQQSLDQGLQFLIQYYNGEERAKGNILERFSAQQFPDLHSELNLSSLELGDSALYFCASSVALQTGELFFGEGSRLTVL.

The V gene is TRBV5-5, the J gene TRBJ1-6. CDR3 length equals 14 residues. In germline, CDR1 is SGHKS, CDR2 YYEKEE (reference sequence). CDR3 amino acids: CASSLMGSESPLHF.

The chain combines TRBV10-3 with TRBJ1-2; TCRdb outputs TRBD1, but without DNA this stays unchecked. This CDR3 is built from 14 residues. Per germline, CDR1 ENHRY and CDR2 SYGVKD. This CDR3 reads CAISEPGGSYGYTF.

This chain connects TRBV6-5 to TRBJ1-1; absent DNA, TCRdb's TRBD1 call cannot be checked. There are 17 residues in the CDR3. CDR1 is MNHEY, CDR2 SVGAGI, per germline. The CDR3 is CASSYQTGLMMNTEAFF.

The J gene is TRBJ1-5, the V gene TRBV28. Germline V gives CDR1 MDHEN, CDR2 SYDVKM. This CDR3 is 14 amino acids long. CDR3: CASVMAGSNQPQHF. The variable domain in full, with the rest retrieved from reference TRBV28 and TRBJ1-5, is DVKVTQSSRYLVKRTGEKVFLECVQDMDHENMFWYRQDPGLGLRLIYFSYDVKMKEKGDIPEGYSVSREKKERFSLILESASTNQTSMYLCASVMAGSNQPQHFGDGTRLSIL.

The genes are TRBV29-1 and TRBJ1-1; TCRdb names TRBD1, which stays unverified in the absence of DNA. This CDR3 has 13 residues. Germline lookup yields CDR1 SQVTM and CDR2 ANQGSEA. This chain's CDR3 is CRYRGPLNTEAFF. Full variable domain (remainder filled in from reference TRBV29-1 and TRBJ1-1): SAVISQKPSRDICQRGTSLTIQCQVDSQVTMMFWYRQQPGQSLTLIATANQGSEATYESGFVIDKFPISRPNLTFSTLTVSNMSPEDSSIYLCRYRGPLNTEAFFGQGTRLTVV.

V usage is TRBV7-2 and J usage is TRBJ2-1; TCRdb proposes TRBD2, but this gene call is untestable without DNA. CDR3 length equals 15 residues. Germline V gene lookup returns CDR1 SGHTA and CDR2 FQGNSA. The chain's CDR3 is CASSSGPSGYNEQFF. The full variable domain, in which reference TRBV7-2 and TRBJ2-1 provide the parts outside the CDR3, is GAGVSQSPSNKVTEKGKDVELRCDPISGHTALYWYRQSLGQGLEFLIYFQGNSAPDKSGLPSDRFSAERTGGSVSTLTIQRTQQEDSAVYLCASSSGPSGYNEQFFGPGTRLTVL.

V and J are TRBV4-3 and TRBJ2-2; TCRdb returns TRBD2, unconfirmable since there is no DNA. The germline CDR1 and CDR2 sequences are LGHNA and YSLEER. The CDR3 is made up of 18 amino acids. The CDR3 here is CASSQGQLAGHYTGELFF.

This rearrangement joins TRBV15 to TRBJ2-1. The CDR3 totals 13 residues. Germline loops: CDR1 LNHNV, CDR2 YYDKDF (reference sequence). The CDR3 loop is CATSREAYNEQFF.

The V call is TRBV28, the J call TRBJ2-3; TCRdb lists TRBD1, though no DNA is available to test this call. The CDR3 length is 15 residues. CDR1 and CDR2 (germline): MDHEN, SYDVKM. The CDR3 is CASSFPPGNTDTQYF.

This chain connects TRBV20-1 to TRBJ1-5. This CDR3 has 13 amino acids. The germline V gene has CDR1 DFQATT and CDR2 SNEGSKA (reference sequence). Here the CDR3 reads CSAKTSANQPQHF.

CDR3 loop: CASSPTGTGLNTEAFF. The rearrangement links TRBV7-6 to TRBJ1-1; TCRdb calls TRBD1, which cannot be checked without DNA. Germline assignment: CDR1 SGHVS and CDR2 FNYEAQ. The CDR3 runs to 16 residues.

V usage is TRBV21-1 and J usage is TRBJ1-4; TCRdb names TRBD1, which stays unverified in the absence of DNA. TRBV21-1 is classified as a pseudogene. The length of the CDR3 is 15 residues. The CDR3: CASSKVGVTNEKLFF.

The chain employs TRBV5-1 and TRBJ1-2; the TRBD1 assignment by TCRdb is unverifiable without DNA. The CDR3 is 14 residues long. Germline-derived CDR1 and CDR2 are SGHRS and YFSETQ. The CDR3 is CASTSTGVDYGYIF. Looking up the rest from reference TRBV5-1 and TRBJ1-2 gives the full variable domain: KAGVTQTPRYLIKTRGQQVTLSCSPISGHRSVSWYQQTPGQGLQFLFEYFSETQRNKGNFPGRFSGRQFSNSRSEMNVSTLELGDSALYLCASTSTGVDYGYIFGSGTRLTVV.

This sequence joins TRBV29-1 and TRBJ1-1; TCRdb reports TRBD1, a call that lacks DNA to check it against. The CDR3 has 12 residues. Germline lookup yields CDR1 SQVTM and CDR2 ANQGSEA. The CDR3 loop reads CSVEEGGTEAFF.